One sample yielded the 15 T cell receptor beta chains listed below, sequenced in a study of cytomegalovirus exposure and HLA in healthy donors. PCR amplification relied on 60 Vbeta primers (plus 13 Jbeta primers). The repertoire was sequenced with immunoSEQ multiplex PCR; TCRdb's copy has only in-frame clones and lacks some. The sample lists about 130,000 clones; 80% were seen once. Sequencing was carried out using PBMCs. The receptors stem from a man aged 25-40 years in good health and CMV-seropositive.

The chain recombines TRBV6-6 with TRBJ1-4, with 8 bases matching TRBD1. V gave up 5 bases and J gave up 7 bases; unmatched junction bases: 6. This CDR3 is built from 14 residues. Germline V gene sequence: CDR1 MNHNY, CDR2 SVGAGI (reference sequence). This chain's CDR3 is CASSPQGAGEKLFF. In nucleotides, the CDR3 is TGTGCCAGCAGTCCCCAGGGGGCGGGTGAAAAACTGTTTTTT.

CDR3 amino acids: CAWSVLGRPEAFF. Here the CDR3 DNA reads TGTGCCTGGAGTGTACTAGGACGGCCTGAAGCTTTCTTT. V usage is TRBV30 and J usage is TRBJ1-1; D ambiguous. CDR1 is GTSNPN and CDR2 is SVGIG in the germline V gene (reference sequence). Trimming pared 0 bases from V and 6 bases from J, leaving 11 bases between. The CDR3 spans 13 residues.

As DNA, the CDR3 is TGCAGCGTGTCGGGTACTAGCGGGGGGTTAGCAGATACGCAGTATTTT. It encodes CSVSGTSGGLADTQYF. The chain has TRBV29-1 and TRBJ2-3; 12 bases match TRBD2. Germline CDR1 and CDR2: SQVTM and ANQGSEA. The ends lost 6 bases at V and 4 bases at J; junction bases unmatched: 11. The CDR3 consists of 16 residues.

The rearrangement uses TRBV5-1 and TRBJ2-7; 7 bases map to TRBD1. Per the germline V gene, CDR1 is SGHRS and CDR2 is YFSETQ. Losses at the gene ends were 2 bases for V and 0 bases for J; bases not matched to a gene: 2. The CDR3 runs to 14 residues. CDR3 in amino acids: CASSFGQDSYEQYF. The DNA for the CDR3 is TGCGCCAGCAGCTTCGGACAGGACTCCTACGAGCAGTACTTC. Using reference TRBV5-1 and TRBJ2-7 for the parts outside the CDR3, the full variable domain is KAGVTQTPRYLIKTRGQQVTLSCSPISGHRSVSWYQQTPGQGLQFLFEYFSETQRNKGNFPGRFSGRQFSNSRSEMNVSTLELGDSALYLCASSFGQDSYEQYFGPGTRLTVT.

The genes are TRBV7-9 and TRBJ2-7; 7 positions agree with TRBD2. CDR1 is SEHNR and CDR2 is FQNEAQ in the germline V gene (reference sequence). J lost 4 bases, V lost 2 bases, and 11 bases had no gene match. CDR3 length: 16 amino acids. As DNA, the CDR3 is TGTGCCAGCAGCTTAACCAATGACCCGGGAGGTTACGAGCAGTACTTC. It encodes CASSLTNDPGGYEQYF.

The chain is built from TRBV27 and TRBJ2-7, with a possible D match to TRBD1 (6 bases). CDR1 and CDR2 from the germline V gene are MNHEY and SMNVEV (reference sequence). Trimming stripped 6 bases from V and 2 bases from J, with 14 bases between. The CDR3 length is 14 residues. As DNA, the CDR3 is TGTGCCAGCAGATTCAGGGGTACTCCCTACGAGCAGTACTTC. Translation: CASRFRGTPYEQYF.

This chain connects TRBV6-5 to TRBJ2-5; 8 bases fit TRBD2. The CDR3 consists of 15 residues. Germline V lookup: CDR1 MNHEY, CDR2 SVGAGI. The J segment lost 2 bases and the V segment lost 1 base, leaving 3 bases of the junction unmatched. The CDR3 is CASSYWLAGQETQYF. The CDR3 DNA reads TGTGCCAGCAGTTACTGGCTAGCGGGTCAAGAGACCCAGTACTTC.

The chain employs TRBV27 and TRBJ1-2; D perhaps matches TRBD1 (5 bases). The CDR3 spans 15 residues. Germline values: CDR1 MNHEY, CDR2 SMNVEV (reference sequence). V lost 0 bases, J lost 4 bases, and 12 bases lay in between. DNA of the CDR3: TGTGCCAGCAGTTTATCGCAGGGTATCGTCTATGGCTACACCTTC. Translating gives CASSLSQGIVYGYTF.

The chain recombines TRBV23-1 with TRBJ1-1; unclear D gene. Being an ORF, TRBV23-1 has a function that is uncertain. V dropped 3 bases and J dropped 8 bases, with 25 bases sitting between them. The CDR3 loop spans 17 amino acids. The CDR3 DNA reads TGCGCCAGCAGTCACCGGTCCGGCCTGTTTGGGCTTGGAGAAGCTTTCTTT. Translation gives CASSHRSGLFGLGEAFF.

The CDR3 coding sequence is TGCGCCAGCAGCTTGACAGGAAATGGCTACACCTTC. Protein sequence: CASSLTGNGYTF. The chain links TRBV5-1 to TRBJ1-2; tentative D call: TRBD1 (5 bases). Trimming pared 1 base from V and 6 bases from J, leaving 7 bases between. The CDR3 is made up of 12 amino acids. Germline V gene sequence: CDR1 SGHRS, CDR2 YFSETQ.

CDR3 sequence reads: CASSEALVNTEAFF. CDR3 nucleotide sequence: TGTGCCAGCAGTGAAGCGCTAGTGAACACTGAAGCTTTCTTT. The J gene is TRBJ1-1, the V gene TRBV6-1; D remains ambiguous. V was trimmed by 0 bases and J by 0 bases, leaving 5 bases between them. The germline V gene has CDR1 MNHNS and CDR2 SASEGT. The CDR3 contains 14 residues.

This chain uses TRBV6-5 with TRBJ2-3, with D perhaps TRBD1 (5 bases). Trimming stripped 11 bases from V and 5 bases from J, with 11 bases between. CDR3 length: 11 residues. CDR1 is MNHEY and CDR2 is SVGAGI in the germline V gene. The CDR3 protein is CASRELDTQYF. In nucleotides, the CDR3 is TGTGCCTCCAGGGAATTAGATACGCAGTATTTT.

V and J are TRBV7-6 and TRBJ2-5; possibly TRBD2 for D (6 bases). CDR1 and CDR2 (germline): SGHVS, FNYEAQ. The CDR3 runs to 15 residues. The ends were cut back, 6 bases at V and 3 bases at J, with 17 bases in the middle. This chain's CDR3 is CASSYGSGGEETQYF. The CDR3, as DNA: TGTGCCAGCAGTTACGGATCCGGGGGAGAAGAGACCCAGTACTTC. The complete variable domain, with remaining parts taken from reference TRBV7-6 and TRBJ2-5, reads GAGVSQSPRYKVTKRGQDVALRCDPISGHVSLYWYRQALGQGPEFLTYFNYEAQQDKSGLPNDRFSAERPEGSISTLTIQRTEQRDSAMYRCASSYGSGGEETQYFGPGTRLLVL.

This clone has just one count. The rearrangement joins TRBV9 to TRBJ2-7, with TRBD1 as a possible D gene (6 bases). The CDR3 length is 14 residues. V lost 3 bases and J 6 bases, leaving 16 bases between the germline ends. Germline V CDR1 and CDR2: SGDLS, YYNGEE. CDR3 bases: TGTGCCAGCAGCGCCGGGACACCAAGGGGCGAGCAGTACTTC. Its translation is CASSAGTPRGEQYF.

The gene calls are TRBV28 and TRBJ1-2; tentatively, D is TRBD1 (6 bases). V lost 8 bases to trimming and J lost 7 bases, with 17 bases between them. The germline V gene has CDR1 MDHEN and CDR2 SYDVKM. The CDR3 consists of 13 residues. CDR3: CASVWGRGTGYTF. The CDR3 DNA reads as TGTGCCAGCGTCTGGGGGCGGGGGACTGGCTACACCTTC.